This passage covers 13 T cell receptor beta chains from one sample sequenced in a study of spatial heterogeneity in lung cancer. Study-wide findings and caveats: How many expanded intratumoral alpha and beta TCRs were present tracked the tumor mutation count, which was a count of nonsynonymous mutations.

Using its own MiXCR run on the 5' RACE reads, TCRdb lists one record per CDR3 protein. The top ten clones hold about 31% of a sample with some 20,000 distinct CDR3 sequences, approximately 16% of them seen once. Their target antigens are unknown. Sample time point: sample taken at primary tumor resection. Sequencing used lung tumor tissue, obtained at surgery. These receptors originate from a female donor with early-stage non-small cell lung cancer.

The chain has TRBV7-6 and TRBJ2-5; TRBD1 matches 9 bases. This CDR3 is built from 15 residues. Germline CDR1 is SGHVS and CDR2 is FNYEAQ. J gave up 2 bases and V 0 bases, and 1 base lay outside the gene matches. Written as DNA, the CDR3 is TGTGCCAGCAGCTTAGCAGGACAGGGGCAAGAGACCCAGTACTTC. This codes for CASSLAGQGQETQYF.

This clonotype is termed medium-sized. CDR3 region: CASSKANAGGVTEAFF. The CDR3 nucleotides read TGTGCCAGCAGCAAAGCTAACGCAGGGGGGGTTACTGAAGCTTTCTTT. V gene TRBV21-1 combines with J gene TRBJ1-1; the table gives TRBD1 as D, unverified against the DNA. TRBV21-1 represents a pseudogene. This CDR3 contains 16 residues.

In this sample, this clonotype turned up many times. The chain recombines TRBV7-9 with TRBJ2-2; tentatively, D is TRBD1 or TRBD2 (6 bases each). This CDR3 contains 16 residues. Germline V gene data show CDR1 as SEHNR and CDR2 as FQNEAQ (reference sequence). Trimming took 6 bases from V and 4 from J, leaving 18 bases between them. The CDR3: CASRWEGGPSTGELFF. The CDR3 nucleotides read TGTGCCAGCAGGTGGGAAGGGGGGCCCTCCACCGGGGAGCTGTTTTTT.

This clonotype was recorded a few times. The chain couples TRBV5-6 to TRBJ2-7, with TRBD1 identical over 10 bases. Germline CDR1 and CDR2: SGHDT and YYEEEE. The CDR3 length is 14 residues. The V gene end was trimmed by 6 bases and the J gene end by 4 bases; junction bases not matched to a gene: 7. The CDR3 coding sequence is TGTGCCAGCACCCCGACAGGGGGCGGATACGAGCAGTACTTC. Protein: CASTPTGGGYEQYF.

The sample holds a few counts of this clonotype. This chain uses TRBV6-1 with TRBJ2-7; 8 bases are a match to TRBD1. CDR3 length: 14 residues. Per germline, CDR1 MNHNS and CDR2 SASEGT. V lost 4 bases, J lost 1 base, and 3 bases stayed unmatched. The CDR3 nucleotides are TGTGCCAGCAGTGCGACAGGGGCGTCCTACGAGCAGTACTTC. Encoded protein: CASSATGASYEQYF.

The J gene is TRBJ2-3, the V gene TRBV20-1; D remains unclear. Germline V gene data show CDR1 as DFQATT and CDR2 as SNEGSKA (reference sequence). The CDR3 covers 12 residues. Trimming removed 4 bases at V and 2 bases at J, with 7 bases between. The CDR3 DNA is TGCAGTGCTACCGGGTACACAGATACGCAGTATTTT. Its translation is CSATGYTDTQYF.

The J gene is TRBJ2-7, the V gene TRBV3-1; maybe TRBD1 (6 bases). V lost 5 bases and J 4 bases, leaving 18 bases between the germline ends. Looked up from germline, CDR1 is LGHDT and CDR2 is YNNKEL (reference sequence). The CDR3 has 15 amino acids. CDR3 amino acids: CASSSKGQINYEQYF. The CDR3 nucleotides read TGTGCCAGCAGCTCTAAGGGACAAATTAATTACGAGCAGTACTTC.

The chain joins TRBV9 to TRBJ2-5; 10 nucleotides agree with TRBD2. V was pared by 0 bases and J by 7 bases, with 9 bases of the junction left unmatched. Per the germline V gene, CDR1 is SGDLS and CDR2 is YYNGEE. This CDR3 region has 16 residues. The CDR3 DNA reads as TGTGCCAGCAGCGTAGCGCTAGCGGGAGTTGAAGGGACCCAGTACTTC. It codes for CASSVALAGVEGTQYF.

By frequency in the sample, this clonotype is large. The rearrangement uses TRBV20-1 and TRBJ2-5, with 12 bases matching TRBD2. Losses at the gene ends were 5 bases for V and 5 bases for J; bases not matched to a gene: 6. The CDR3 consists of 14 residues. Germline lookup yields CDR1 DFQATT and CDR2 SNEGSKA (reference sequence). CDR3 protein: CSAPTSGGSETQYF. CDR3 DNA: TGCAGTGCTCCAACTAGCGGGGGGTCGGAGACCCAGTACTTC.

This clonotype occurred a few times. The chain recombines TRBV3-1 with TRBJ2-2; possibly TRBD2 for D (6 bases). Germline assignment: CDR1 LGHDT and CDR2 YNNKEL (reference sequence). CDR3 length: 15 residues. The ends were cut back, 6 bases at V and 6 bases at J, with 17 bases in the middle. The CDR3 is CASRGWDFKPGELFF. CDR3 coding DNA: TGTGCCAGCAGGGGATGGGACTTTAAACCCGGGGAGCTGTTTTTT.

This clonotype has ten or more counts. The rearrangement joins TRBV5-1 to TRBJ2-7, with D perhaps matching TRBD2 (5 bases). V was clipped by 0 bases and J by 6 bases, with 16 bases between them. Germline CDR1 SGHRS, CDR2 YFSETQ. The CDR3 contains 15 residues. The CDR3, as DNA: TGCGCCAGCAGCTTGGCCGAGGCTAGCCCGAGCGAGCAGTACTTC. Residues: CASSLAEASPSEQYF. Supplemented by reference TRBV5-1 and TRBJ2-7, the full variable domain reads KAGVTQTPRYLIKTRGQQVTLSCSPISGHRSVSWYQQTPGQGLQFLFEYFSETQRNKGNFPGRFSGRQFSNSRSEMNVSTLELGDSALYLCASSLAEASPSEQYFGPGTRLTVT.

This clonotype came up a few times. This chain links TRBV10-1 with TRBJ2-3; TRBD2 aligns across 7 bases. The V and J ends lost 8 bases and 2 bases, in that order; junction bases with no gene match: 7. The CDR3 runs to 14 residues. The germline V gene has CDR1 WNHNN and CDR2 SYGVQD (reference sequence). Here the CDR3 reads CASGISGITDTQYF. CDR3 DNA: TGCGCCAGCGGTATAAGCGGGATCACAGATACGCAGTATTTT.

The chain has TRBV5-1 and TRBJ2-3; perhaps TRBD1 as D (5 bases). Germline values: CDR1 SGHRS, CDR2 YFSETQ. The CDR3 length is 12 residues. Trimming removed 4 bases from V and 4 bases from J, with 7 bases in between. The CDR3: CASSPQADTQYF. The CDR3 DNA reads TGCGCCAGCAGCCCACAGGCAGATACGCAGTATTTT. Looking up the rest from reference TRBV5-1 and TRBJ2-3 gives the full variable domain: KAGVTQTPRYLIKTRGQQVTLSCSPISGHRSVSWYQQTPGQGLQFLFEYFSETQRNKGNFPGRFSGRQFSNSRSEMNVSTLELGDSALYLCASSPQADTQYFGPGTRLTVL.